These 22 T cell receptor beta chains were all obtained from the same sample, sequenced in a study of pediatric ulcerative colitis. Clones were read by immunoSEQ multiplex PCR, and TCRdb kept only the in-frame ones, dropping some. The sample records over 35,000 clones, around 78% being singletons. Source material: blood. These receptors all come from a girl aged 10 to 17 with moderate ulcerative colitis.

This clone was picked up one time. The chain carries TRBV28 and TRBJ1-1; D is ambiguous. Germline V gene sequence: CDR1 MDHEN, CDR2 SYDVKM. The germline V and J ends were trimmed by 7 bases and 5 bases, with 20 bases remaining between them. The CDR3 has 15 residues. CDR3 protein: CASTTPTGDETEAFF. CDR3 DNA sequence: TGTGCCAGCACCACCCCAACCGGGGATGAGACTGAAGCTTTCTTT.

The chain has TRBV10-3 and TRBJ1-1; D is possibly TRBD1 (6 bases). This CDR3 has 13 residues. Germline lookup yields CDR1 ENHRY and CDR2 SYGVKD. Trimming removed 8 bases from V and 11 bases from J, with 21 bases in between. The CDR3 spells CAIGSSGTSLAFF. The CDR3 DNA reads TGTGCCATCGGGTCTTCCGGGACATCGCTGGCTTTCTTT.

V and J are TRBV5-4 and TRBJ1-2; a possible D gene is TRBD1 (5 bases). This CDR3 has 17 amino acids. CDR1 is SGHNT and CDR2 is YYREEE in the germline V gene (reference sequence). Trimming cost V 4 bases and J 3 bases, with 22 bases left between them. This chain's CDR3 is CASSPPRIGGDDYGYTF. The CDR3 DNA reads TGTGCCAGCAGCCCTCCCAGGATTGGAGGGGACGACTATGGCTACACCTTC.

This rearrangement joins TRBV4-3 to TRBJ1-3; D is undetermined. With 1 base removed from V and 3 bases from J, the gap between germline ends came to 7 bases. The CDR3 covers 14 residues. Looked up from germline, CDR1 is LGHNA and CDR2 is YSLEER. The CDR3 loop reads CASSQVGYGNTIYF. DNA of the CDR3: TGCGCCAGCAGCCAAGTGGGGTATGGAAACACCATATATTTT.

The chain carries TRBV28 and TRBJ2-2, with TRBD2 as a possible D gene (5 bases). Germline V gene lookup returns CDR1 MDHEN and CDR2 SYDVKM. This CDR3 is 17 amino acids long. Trimming left V 3 bases short and J 0 bases short, with 14 bases between. The CDR3 loop is CASSFHGVASNTGELFF. The CDR3 DNA reads TGTGCCAGCAGTTTCCACGGGGTAGCGTCGAACACCGGGGAGCTGTTTTTT.

This clone was picked up one time. The V and J genes are TRBV5-8 and TRBJ2-1; D gene unclear. The germline V gene has CDR1 SGHTS and CDR2 YDEGEE. Trimming cost V 8 bases and J 8 bases, with 32 bases left between them. The CDR3 contains 18 residues. The CDR3 sequence: CARDPGRPQDQWDDEQFF. CDR3 nucleotide sequence: TGTGCCAGGGATCCCGGTCGACCCCAGGATCAATGGGATGATGAGCAGTTCTTC. Looking up the rest from reference TRBV5-8 and TRBJ2-1 gives the full variable domain: EAGVTQSPTHLIKTRGQQATLRCSPISGHTSVYWYQQALGLGLQFLLWYDEGEERNRGNFPPRFSGRQFPNYSSELNVNALELEDSALYLCARDPGRPQDQWDDEQFFGPGTRLTVL.

The chain couples TRBV5-1 to TRBJ2-7; TRBD1 matches at 10 bases. Germline CDR1 reads SGHRS; CDR2 reads YFSETQ. The CDR3 is made up of 15 amino acids. The ends lost 3 bases at V and 2 bases at J; junction bases unmatched: 5. CDR3 nucleotide sequence: TGCGCCAGCAGCTCCCCCGGGACAGGGGCCTACGAGCAGTACTTC. Its translation: CASSSPGTGAYEQYF.

The chain carries TRBV19 and TRBJ2-3; possible D gene TRBD2, 5 bases. The V gene lost 7 bases and the J gene lost 0 bases, with 17 bases spanning the gap. CDR1 LNHDA and CDR2 SQIVND come from the germline V gene (reference sequence). The CDR3 length is 16 residues. The CDR3 DNA reads as TGTGCCAGTACCAACCTCCGGGGTCCTAGCACAGATACGCAGTATTTT. This encodes CASTNLRGPSTDTQYF.

This rearrangement joins TRBV6-4 to TRBJ1-1, with D uncertain. Germline lookup yields CDR1 MRHNA and CDR2 SNTAGT. V was cut by 5 bases and J by 7 bases, with 14 bases left in between. This CDR3 has 13 amino acids. The CDR3 protein is CASSWTASGEAFF. The CDR3 DNA follows: TGTGCCAGCAGTTGGACGGCCTCTGGTGAAGCTTTCTTT.

The chain links TRBV23-1 to TRBJ1-2, with TRBD1 identical over 8 bases. TRBV23-1 is designated an ORF whose function remains uncertain. V lost 4 bases and J lost 4; bases outside the gene matches: 20. The CDR3 has 19 residues. The CDR3 here is CASSRADRVISSRSYGYTF. The CDR3 DNA follows: TGCGCCAGCAGTCGCGCGGACAGGGTAATCTCATCTAGGAGCTATGGCTACACCTTC.

This rearrangement joins TRBV19 to TRBJ2-1; tentatively, D is TRBD1 or TRBD2 (6 bases each). Germline CDR1 reads LNHDA; CDR2 reads SQIVND (reference sequence). With 3 bases removed from V and 2 bases from J, the gap between germline ends came to 11 bases. This CDR3 contains 15 residues. DNA of the CDR3: TGTGCCAGTAGTATCGAGGGGGGCACCTACAATGAGCAGTTCTTC. Its translation is CASSIEGGTYNEQFF.

The rearrangement uses TRBV25-1 and TRBJ1-5; D is uncertain. The CDR3 is 13 residues long. The V gene's germline CDR1 is MGHDK and CDR2 SYGVNS. The ends were cut back, 4 bases at V and 6 bases at J, with 10 bases in the middle. In nucleotides, the CDR3 is TGTGCCAGCAGTGCAGACCCCCGTCAGCCCCAGCATTTT. Its protein is CASSADPRQPQHF.

The rearrangement joins TRBV19 to TRBJ2-5; D is ambiguous. Trimming cost V 9 bases and J 3 bases, with 8 bases left between them. CDR1 is LNHDA, CDR2 SQIVND, per germline (reference sequence). CDR3 length: 11 residues. CDR3 loop: CASSEEETQYF. The CDR3 coding sequence is TGTGCCAGCTCAGAAGAAGAGACCCAGTACTTC.

This clone was found once. The J gene is TRBJ1-2, the V gene TRBV28; 7 positions agree with TRBD1. J gave up 8 bases and V 4 bases, and 10 bases lay outside the gene matches. Germline V gives CDR1 MDHEN, CDR2 SYDVKM. The CDR3 contains 14 residues. Here the CDR3 DNA reads TGTGCCAGCAGTTCGACAGGGACTCTTAAAGGCTACACCTTC. This translates into CASSSTGTLKGYTF.

This chain links TRBV27 with TRBJ1-1; TRBD1 matches at 10 bases. The V gene end was trimmed by 3 bases and the J gene end by 4 bases; junction bases not matched to a gene: 2. This CDR3 region has 14 residues. CDR1 and CDR2 from the germline V gene are MNHEY and SMNVEV (reference sequence). The CDR3 sequence is CASSFRDRGTEAFF. The CDR3 nucleotides are TGTGCCAGCAGTTTTAGGGACAGGGGCACTGAAGCTTTCTTT.

CDR3 amino acids: CASSVDEYTAYSGNTIYF. In nucleotides, the CDR3 is TGTGCCAGCAGCGTAGACGAGTACACGGCGTACTCTGGAAACACCATATATTTT. The V and J genes are TRBV9 and TRBJ1-3; D remains unclear. The CDR3 is 18 amino acids. With 0 bases removed from V and 0 bases from J, the gap between germline ends came to 16 bases. Germline V gives CDR1 SGDLS, CDR2 YYNGEE.

This clone was observed a few times. Here the CDR3 DNA reads TGTGCCAGCAGCTTAACTTTCTACACTGAAGCTTTCTTT. Amino acid sequence: CASSLTFYTEAFF. V usage is TRBV7-8 and J usage is TRBJ1-1, with unresolved D. Trimming removed 2 bases from V and 3 bases from J, with 7 bases in between. The germline V gene encodes CDR1 SGHVS and CDR2 FQNEAQ. The CDR3 spans 13 residues.

This clone is medium-sized. Here the CDR3 reads CASQTGVNYGYTF. Here the CDR3 DNA reads TGTGCCAGCCAGACAGGGGTGAACTATGGCTACACCTTC. The rearrangement uses TRBV19 and TRBJ1-2; 8 bases agree with TRBD1. V lost 9 bases to trimming and J lost 2 bases; unmatched junction nucleotides: 5. The V gene's germline CDR1 is LNHDA and CDR2 SQIVND (reference sequence). The CDR3 sequence is 13 residues long.

This sequence joins TRBV6-5 and TRBJ1-4, with TRBD1 matching over 8 bases. Unmatched junction bases numbered 8, after V lost 7 bases and J lost 4 bases. Germline V gene data show CDR1 as MNHEY and CDR2 as SVGAGI. The CDR3 extends over 15 amino acids. This CDR3 is CASITTGQGNEKLFF. The CDR3 DNA is TGTGCCAGCATTACTACTGGACAGGGTAATGAAAAACTGTTTTTT.

This chain joins TRBV30 and TRBJ2-7; weak D call: TRBD2 (6 bases). The V end lost 4 bases, the J end lost 3 bases, and 10 bases lay between the germline ends. Germline V gene data show CDR1 as GTSNPN and CDR2 as SVGIG (reference sequence). The CDR3 is made up of 12 amino acids. The CDR3 DNA follows: TGTGCCTGGACCGGGGGTGGCTACGAGCAGTACTTC. Translated, it gives CAWTGGGYEQYF. The whole variable domain, filled in from reference TRBV30 and TRBJ2-7, reads SQTIHQWPATLVQPVGSPLSLECTVEGTSNPNLYWYRQAAGRGLQLLFYSVGIGQISSEVPQNLSASRPQDRQFILSSKKLLLSDSGFYLCAWTGGGYEQYFGPGTRLTVT.

This clone was seen more than once but under ten times. The rearrangement joins TRBV11-1 to TRBJ1-3; D gene unclear. CDR1 SGHAT and CDR2 FQDESV come from the germline V gene (reference sequence). There are 14 residues in the CDR3. V lost 4 bases, J lost 2 bases, and 9 bases lay in between. The CDR3 coding sequence is TGTGCCAGCAGCTCGAGATTAACTGGAAACACCATATATTTT. Residues: CASSSRLTGNTIYF.

CDR3 DNA: TGTGCCAGCAGCCAACGAGTCCCCCAAAGCACAGATACGCAGTATTTT. Its translation: CASSQRVPQSTDTQYF. V gene TRBV4-2 combines with J gene TRBJ2-3; no clear D. Germline CDR1 is LGHNA and CDR2 is YNFKEQ. CDR3 size: 16 residues. Trimming took off 2 bases at V and 0 bases at J, with 12 bases between the two ends.